The rows below give T cell receptor beta chains drawn from one sample of a study of OX40 agonist ivuxolimab in advanced cancers. The repertoire was sequenced with immunoSEQ multiplex PCR; TCRdb's copy has only in-frame clones and lacks some. The sample contains 65,000 to 75,000 clones, around 85% of which appear only once. The specimen comprised CD4+ or CD8+ T cells sorted from blood, sampled in a trial of the OX40 agonist ivuxolimab. All receptors come from an adult with an advanced solid tumor such as melanoma, head and neck, liver or kidney cancer. Each CDR3 is given with its conserved first and last residue. Fields, in order: D gene, V gene, clone size, J gene, CDR3 DNA, CDR3 protein. D genes are given only for firm matches. Size is stated for part of the rows, as once, few or many counts, or as a class when the clone is expanded.

D: NA; V: TRBV4-1; size: NA; J: TRBJ2-7; DNA: TGCGCCAGCAGTCAAGGGGGGAGGGTTACCTACGAGCAGTACTTC; CDR3: CASSQGGRVTYEQYF
D: NA; V: TRBV7-2; size: NA; J: TRBJ2-5; DNA: TGTGCCAGCAGAAGGCGAGGGGCGTACCAAGAGACCCAGTACTTC; CDR3: CASRRRGAYQETQYF
D: NA; V: TRBV4-3; size: NA; J: TRBJ2-3; DNA: TGCGCCAGCAGCCATTCACGTCAGGGCCCTAGCACAGATACGCAGTATTTT; CDR3: CASSHSRQGPSTDTQYF
D: NA; V: TRBV7-2; size: NA; J: TRBJ1-5; DNA: TGTGCCAGCAGCCGGGGTGGACACAACAATCAGCCCCAGCATTTT; CDR3: CASSRGGHNNQPQHF
D: NA; V: TRBV11-2; size: NA; J: TRBJ2-3; DNA: TGTGCCAGCAGCTTCCGGGGTACGACAGATACGCAGTATTTT; CDR3: CASSFRGTTDTQYF
D: NA; V: TRBV7-2; size: NA; J: TRBJ1-5; DNA: TGTGCCAGCAGCTTATTACTCTCTAGCAATCAGCCCCAGCATTTT; CDR3: CASSLLLSSNQPQHF
D: TRBD1; V: TRBV11-1; size: NA; J: TRBJ2-7; DNA: TGTGCCAGCAGGGACGGAACAGGGGGCCTCTACGAGCAGTACTTC; CDR3: CASRDGTGGLYEQYF
D: TRBD2; V: TRBV7-2; size: NA; J: TRBJ2-5; DNA: TGTGCCAGCAGCCGAGGACTAGCGGGAGCGAAAGAGACCCAGTACTTC; CDR3: CASSRGLAGAKETQYF
D: NA; V: TRBV7-8; size: NA; J: TRBJ1-3; DNA: TGTGCCAGCAGTCACGGCAGGGGCCCCTCTGGAAACACCATATATTTT; CDR3: CASSHGRGPSGNTIYF
D: NA; V: TRBV2; size: NA; J: TRBJ1-3; DNA: TGTGCCAGCAGTGGGACAGCAGACGGAAACACCATATATTTT; CDR3: CASSGTADGNTIYF
D: NA; V: TRBV12-5; size: NA; J: TRBJ2-3; DNA: TGTGCTAGTGGTTTGGTCCGGGGCTGGGGGGAGAAGACAGATACGCAGTATTTT; CDR3: CASGLVRGWGEKTDTQYF
D: NA; V: TRBV25-1; size: NA; J: TRBJ2-1; DNA: TGTGCCAGCAGTGAAGGGGGACGGGGGTGGCAGTTCTTC; CDR3: CASSEGGRGWQFF
D: NA; V: TRBV30; size: NA; J: TRBJ2-5; DNA: TGTGCCTGGGCTCCAAGGAGGGGAGAGACCCAGTACTTC; CDR3: CAWAPRRGETQYF
D: NA; V: TRBV6-1; size: NA; J: TRBJ2-7; DNA: TGTGCCAGCAGTGCTTCGGGCTACGAGCAGTACTTC; CDR3: CASSASGYEQYF
D: TRBD2; V: TRBV9; size: NA; J: TRBJ2-2; DNA: TGTGCCAGCAGCGGCGGGACTAGCGGGAGGGCAAGGGACACCGGGGAGCTGTTTTTT; CDR3: CASSGGTSGRARDTGELFF
D: TRBD1; V: TRBV2; size: NA; J: TRBJ2-1; DNA: TGTGCCAGCACCTCTGCCAGGGGGCGCAATGAGCAGTTCTTC; CDR3: CASTSARGRNEQFF
D: TRBD1; V: TRBV19; size: NA; J: TRBJ1-3; DNA: TGTGCCAGTAGCCAGACAGGGGATGGAAACACCATATATTTT; CDR3: CASSQTGDGNTIYF
D: NA; V: TRBV6-1; size: NA; J: TRBJ1-1; DNA: TGTGCCAGCAGTGATATGGGGACCACTGAAGCTTTCTTT; CDR3: CASSDMGTTEAFF
D: TRBD1; V: TRBV28; size: NA; J: TRBJ2-2; DNA: TGTGCCAGCACACCGACAGGGGGCTTCGGGGAGCTGTTTTTT; CDR3: CASTPTGGFGELFF
D: NA; V: TRBV19; size: NA; J: TRBJ1-1; DNA: TGTGCCAGTAGTATTTTAGGGGGAGGCACTGAAGCTTTCTTT; CDR3: CASSILGGGTEAFF
D: NA; V: TRBV30; size: NA; J: TRBJ1-5; DNA: TGTGCCTGTGCCCACGATAGCAATCAGCCCCAGCATTTT; CDR3: CACAHDSNQPQHF
D: NA; V: TRBV6-5; size: once; J: TRBJ2-6; DNA: TGTGCCAGCAGTTACGGATCCGCTTCTGGGGCCAACGTCCTGACTTTC; CDR3: CASSYGSASGANVLTF
D: TRBD1; V: TRBV6-5; size: NA; J: TRBJ2-7; DNA: TGTGCCAGCAGTGGGACAGGTGGCGAGCAGTACTTC; CDR3: CASSGTGGEQYF
D: NA; V: TRBV6-5; size: NA; J: TRBJ1-2; DNA: TGTGCCAGCAGTTACTCGACAGGACGCGACTATGGCTACACCTTC; CDR3: CASSYSTGRDYGYTF
D: TRBD1; V: TRBV4-1; size: NA; J: TRBJ1-1; DNA: TGCGCCAGCAGCCAAGGACAGGGGACCTACATGAACACTGAAGCTTTCTTT; CDR3: CASSQGQGTYMNTEAFF
D: NA; V: TRBV11-2; size: NA; J: TRBJ1-1; DNA: TGTGCCAGCAGCTTATCTGGCAGGCGAACTGAAGCTTTCTTT; CDR3: CASSLSGRRTEAFF
D: NA; V: TRBV5-5; size: NA; J: TRBJ2-7; DNA: TGTGCCAGCAGCTTGAGCCCCACACCTACCTACGAGCAGTACTTC; CDR3: CASSLSPTPTYEQYF
D: NA; V: TRBV13; size: NA; J: TRBJ2-1; DNA: TGTGCCAGCAGCGAATTGTTTGGGGGTGAGCAGTTCTTC; CDR3: CASSELFGGEQFF
D: TRBD2; V: TRBV7-7; size: NA; J: TRBJ2-1; DNA: TGTGCTAGCAGCCCAAGCGGGAGCACCTACAATGAGCAGTTCTTC; CDR3: CASSPSGSTYNEQFF
D: NA; V: TRBV11-3; size: NA; J: TRBJ2-1; DNA: TGTGCCAGCAGCGACGATGGGGGGCTAGCGGTCTACAATGAGCAGTTCTTC; CDR3: CASSDDGGLAVYNEQFF
D: TRBD1; V: TRBV2; size: NA; J: TRBJ2-3; DNA: TGTGCCAGCAGTGGACAGGGGCTGGGGACAGATACGCAGTATTTT; CDR3: CASSGQGLGTDTQYF
D: TRBD1; V: TRBV7-2; size: NA; J: TRBJ2-7; DNA: TGTGCCAGCAGCCAGGGACAGGGGTTTAGGGAGCAGTACTTC; CDR3: CASSQGQGFREQYF
D: NA; V: TRBV7-6; size: NA; J: TRBJ2-3; DNA: TGTGCCAGCAGCTTAGTCGGCCGGGCTAGAGATACGCAGTATTTT; CDR3: CASSLVGRARDTQYF
D: NA; V: TRBV9; size: NA; J: TRBJ2-3; DNA: TGTGCCAGCAGCCCCAATTGGGGCGAGGTAATCAAGGATACGCAGTATTTT; CDR3: CASSPNWGEVIKDTQYF
D: NA; V: TRBV28; size: few; J: TRBJ1-5; DNA: TGTGCCAGCAGTTTTGTGGGTTTTAGGGTGGGTACCAGCAATCAGCCCCAGCATTTT; CDR3: CASSFVGFRVGTSNQPQHF
D: TRBD1; V: TRBV25-1; size: NA; J: TRBJ2-1; DNA: TGTGCCAGCCCCACCCACGGGACAGGCTCCTACAATGAGCAGTTCTTC; CDR3: CASPTHGTGSYNEQFF
D: NA; V: TRBV28; size: NA; J: TRBJ2-5; DNA: TGTGCCAGCAGTTTAGGAAAATGGCCTTGGGGTAGGGAGACCCAGTACTTC; CDR3: CASSLGKWPWGRETQYF
D: TRBD2; V: TRBV5-1; size: NA; J: TRBJ2-7; DNA: TGCGCCAGCAGATCTACTCGCGGGGGGGTGTACGAGCAGTACTTC; CDR3: CASRSTRGGVYEQYF
D: NA; V: TRBV2; size: NA; J: TRBJ1-1; DNA: TGTGCCAGCAATGAGGGATACTTTCAAGCTTTCTTT; CDR3: CASNEGYFQAFF
D: NA; V: TRBV6-1; size: once; J: TRBJ1-3; DNA: TGTGCCAGCTTATCCGCAGGGAGCTCTGGAAACACCATATATTTT; CDR3: CASLSAGSSGNTIYF
D: NA; V: TRBV27; size: few; J: TRBJ2-1; DNA: TGTGCCAGCAGCCCCTCCGGGGGAAGCTCCTACAATGAGCAGTTCTTC; CDR3: CASSPSGGSSYNEQFF
D: TRBD1; V: TRBV4-3; size: NA; J: TRBJ1-5; DNA: TGCGCCAGCAGCCAAGGACAGGGTCGTAATCAGCCCCAGCATTTT; CDR3: CASSQGQGRNQPQHF
D: TRBD2; V: TRBV7-6; size: NA; J: TRBJ2-2; DNA: TGTGCCAGCAGCCCCCGGACTAGCGGGAACACCGGGGAGCTGTTTTTT; CDR3: CASSPRTSGNTGELFF
D: NA; V: TRBV6-5; size: NA; J: TRBJ1-3; DNA: TGTGCCAGCAGTTACGGGCTAGCTGGAAACACCATATATTTT; CDR3: CASSYGLAGNTIYF
D: TRBD2; V: TRBV5-4; size: NA; J: TRBJ2-3; DNA: TGTGCCAGCAGCTTGAGGCTAGCGGGATCCACAGATACGCAGTATTTT; CDR3: CASSLRLAGSTDTQYF
D: NA; V: TRBV6-5; size: NA; J: TRBJ1-5; DNA: TGTGCCGGCAGTGCCGGTGGGCGCAATCAGCCCCAGCATTTT; CDR3: CAGSAGGRNQPQHF
D: TRBD1; V: TRBV11-2; size: NA; J: TRBJ2-3; DNA: TGTGCCAGCAGCTCGGGACAGGGGGGCACAGATACGCAGTATTTT; CDR3: CASSSGQGGTDTQYF
D: NA; V: TRBV6-6; size: NA; J: TRBJ1-2; DNA: TGTGCCAGCAGTTACTCCACGGAGGCCCGCTTTTACACCTTC; CDR3: CASSYSTEARFYTF
D: TRBD1; V: TRBV11-2; size: NA; J: TRBJ1-2; DNA: TGTGCCAGCAGCTGGGGACAGGGAACTAACTATGGCTACACCTTC; CDR3: CASSWGQGTNYGYTF
D: TRBD1; V: TRBV4-2; size: NA; J: TRBJ1-4; DNA: TGTGCCAGCAGCCAAGGGACAGGGGGCGCGCGATGGACTAATGAAAAACTGTTTTTT; CDR3: CASSQGTGGARWTNEKLFF
D: TRBD1; V: TRBV28; size: NA; J: TRBJ1-2; DNA: TGTGCCAGCAGTTCCCCGGGACAGGGGAACAACTATGGCTACACCTTC; CDR3: CASSSPGQGNNYGYTF
D: NA; V: TRBV5-4; size: NA; J: TRBJ1-1; DNA: TGTGCCAGCAGCGCCCGACAGAATACCATGAACACTGAAGCTTTCTTT; CDR3: CASSARQNTMNTEAFF
D: TRBD1; V: TRBV6-6; size: NA; J: TRBJ1-1; DNA: TGTGCCGCTCAAAAGCCGGGACAGGGGAACACTGAAGCTTTCTTT; CDR3: CAAQKPGQGNTEAFF
D: TRBD1; V: TRBV10-2; size: few; J: TRBJ2-4; DNA: TGCGCCAGCAGTGAGGGGACAGGGTTCATGGTGTACTTC; CDR3: CASSEGTGFMVYF
D: TRBD1; V: TRBV19; size: NA; J: TRBJ1-2; DNA: TGTGCCAGTAGCCTTAGACAGGGGGCGGACTATGGCTACACCTTC; CDR3: CASSLRQGADYGYTF
D: NA; V: TRBV30; size: medium-sized; J: TRBJ1-4; DNA: TGTGCCTGGAGTTTAGGGGAAAAACTGTTTTTT; CDR3: CAWSLGEKLFF
D: NA; V: TRBV20-1; size: NA; J: TRBJ2-5; DNA: TGCAGTGCTGGCCAAGAGACCCAGTACTTC; CDR3: CSAGQETQYF
D: NA; V: TRBV14; size: NA; J: TRBJ1-1; DNA: TGTGCCAGCAGCCAAGGTATTAGGGGACTGAACACTGAAGCTTTCTTT; CDR3: CASSQGIRGLNTEAFF
D: TRBD1; V: TRBV7-9; size: once; J: TRBJ1-1; DNA: TGTGCCAGCAGCCCGGACAGGGGTGAAGCTTTCTTT; CDR3: CASSPDRGEAFF